Here is one T cell receptor beta chain with its context. The entry originates in a study of blood T cell repertoires in COVID-19. Study overall: COVID-19 samples from acute and convalescent phases originated in the United States, Italy and Spain. T cells, B-cell-depleted T cells, or PBMCs supplied cDNA or gDNA.

The table came from immunoSEQ multiplex PCR; TCRdb's copy has only in-frame clones and leaves some out. The table shows about 130,000 clones, with 84% occurring only once. This CDR3 is 14 amino acids long. CDR1 is MNHEY and CDR2 is SVGAGI in the germline V gene. Trimming took 6 bases from V and 0 from J, leaving 8 bases between them. The source of this sequence is an older woman with acute or convalescent COVID-19. Material for sequencing was peripheral blood. The chain is built from TRBV6-5 and TRBJ2-2; D gene ambiguous. CDR3 nucleotides: TGTGCCAGCAGCCCAGTTACGAACACCGGGGAGCTGTTTTTT. Its protein product is CASSPVTNTGELFF.